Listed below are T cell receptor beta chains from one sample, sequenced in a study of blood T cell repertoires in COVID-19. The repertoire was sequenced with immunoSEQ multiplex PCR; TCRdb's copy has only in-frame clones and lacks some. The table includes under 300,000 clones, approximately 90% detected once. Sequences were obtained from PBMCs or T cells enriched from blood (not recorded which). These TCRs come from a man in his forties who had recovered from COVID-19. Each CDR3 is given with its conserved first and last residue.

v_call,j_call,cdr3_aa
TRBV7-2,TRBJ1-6,CASSLGQTNNSPLHF
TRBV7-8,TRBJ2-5,CASSLYFVAFGENYQETQYF
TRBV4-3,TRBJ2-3,CASSQDFTPAGGVSTDTQYF
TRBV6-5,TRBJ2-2,CASFLSTGELFF
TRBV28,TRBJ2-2,CASSLDRGANTGELFF
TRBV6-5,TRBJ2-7,CASTKTGTGSYEQYF
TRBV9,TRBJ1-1,CASSSRGGMNTEAFF
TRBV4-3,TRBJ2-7,CASSQDRTGGPYEQYF
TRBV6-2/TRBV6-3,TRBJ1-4,CASSYAAGTENEKLFF
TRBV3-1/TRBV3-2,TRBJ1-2,CASSLNAGYGYTF
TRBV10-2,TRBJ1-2,CASSDPTDYGYTF
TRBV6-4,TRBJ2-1,CASSDGAGEGNEQFF
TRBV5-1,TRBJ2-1,CASSLIQGADTYNEQFF
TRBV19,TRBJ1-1,CASSTPRGGTEAFF
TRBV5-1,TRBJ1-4,CASSLHLRGEKLFF
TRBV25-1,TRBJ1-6,CASSDPGQGAYSPLHF
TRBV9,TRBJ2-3,CASSVSHSGVGDTQYF
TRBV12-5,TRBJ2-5,CASGAYPQETQYF
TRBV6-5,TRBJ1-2,CASGNPGQGFYGYTF
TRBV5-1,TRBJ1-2,CASSLDRGRGYGYTF
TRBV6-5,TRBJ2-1,CASRRDRSYNEQFF
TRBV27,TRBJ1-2,CASSSQTGQGYGYTF
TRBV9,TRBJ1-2,CASTLEQHPNYGYTF
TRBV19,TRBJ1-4,CASSEEATNEKLFF
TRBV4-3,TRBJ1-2,CASSQDPTGPYGYTF
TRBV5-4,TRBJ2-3,CASSLGLGTDTQYF
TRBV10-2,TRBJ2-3,CASRLAGSSTDTQYF
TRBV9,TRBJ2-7,CASSLGFTGTSGRYEQYF
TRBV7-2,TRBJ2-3,CASSLHGAGTLTSGTQYF